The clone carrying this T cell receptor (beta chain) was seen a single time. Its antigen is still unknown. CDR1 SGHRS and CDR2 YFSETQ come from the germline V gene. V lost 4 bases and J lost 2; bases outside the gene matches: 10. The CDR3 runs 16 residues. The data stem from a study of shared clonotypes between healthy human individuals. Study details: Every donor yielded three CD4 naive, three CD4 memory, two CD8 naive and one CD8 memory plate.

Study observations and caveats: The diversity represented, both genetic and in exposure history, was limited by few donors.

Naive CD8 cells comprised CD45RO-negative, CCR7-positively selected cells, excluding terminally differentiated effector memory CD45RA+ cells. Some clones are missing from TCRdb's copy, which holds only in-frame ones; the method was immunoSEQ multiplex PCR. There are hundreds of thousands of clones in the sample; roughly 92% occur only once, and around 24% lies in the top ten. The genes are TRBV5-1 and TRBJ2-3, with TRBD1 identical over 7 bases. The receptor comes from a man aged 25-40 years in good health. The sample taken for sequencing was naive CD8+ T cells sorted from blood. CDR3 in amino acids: CASSGGQSFYTDTQYF. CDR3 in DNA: TGCGCCAGCAGCGGGGGACAGAGCTTCTACACAGATACGCAGTATTTT.